In its sample, the clone carrying this T cell receptor (beta chain) was seen once. Its target is not known. This entry belongs to a study of cytomegalovirus exposure and HLA in healthy donors. The PCR made use of 60 Vbeta and 13 Jbeta primers. The repertoire was sequenced with immunoSEQ multiplex PCR; TCRdb's copy has only in-frame clones and lacks some. The table has approximately 97,000 clones, over 60% seen once. CDR1 SQVTM and CDR2 ANQGSEA come from the germline V gene. This CDR3 is 13 amino acids long. General study points: TCR beta V- and J-gene trimming was later associated with a missense DCLRE1C variant.

The clonotype originates from a male donor in good health and CMV-seropositive. The V and J genes are TRBV29-1 and TRBJ2-5, with 9 bases matching TRBD2. Near its end, the DNA agrees better with TRBJ2-7, so the J call may be wrong. Sequencing was done on a sample of PBMCs. In DNA, the CDR3 is TGCAGCGTTCGCGGGAGGGCCGACTACGAGCAGTACTTC. This codes for CSVRGRADYEQYF.